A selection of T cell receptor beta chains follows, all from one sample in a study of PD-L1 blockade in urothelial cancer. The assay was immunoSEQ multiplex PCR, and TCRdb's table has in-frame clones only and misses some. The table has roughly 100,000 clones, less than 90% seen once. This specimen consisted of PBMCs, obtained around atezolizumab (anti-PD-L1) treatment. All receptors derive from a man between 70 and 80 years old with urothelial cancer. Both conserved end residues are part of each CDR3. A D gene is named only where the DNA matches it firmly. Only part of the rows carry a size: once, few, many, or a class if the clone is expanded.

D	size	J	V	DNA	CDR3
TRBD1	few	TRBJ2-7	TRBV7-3	TGTGCCAGCAGCCGGACAGGGCTGGGAGAGCAGTACTTC	CASSRTGLGEQYF
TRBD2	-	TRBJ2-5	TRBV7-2	TGTGCCAGCAGCTCTGGGGTGATGACTAGCGTCCAAGAGACCCAGTACTTC	CASSSGVMTSVQETQYF
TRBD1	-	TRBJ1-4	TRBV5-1	TGCGCCAGCAGCTCAGACAGGGCTGAAAAACTGTTTTTT	CASSSDRAEKLFF
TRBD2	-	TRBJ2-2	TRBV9	TGTGCCAGCACGTCGCTAGCGGGAGTTGGCACCGGGGAGCTGTTTTTT	CASTSLAGVGTGELFF
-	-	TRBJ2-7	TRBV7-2	TGTGCCAGCAGCTTAAGCGTCGCCTACGAGCAGTACTTC	CASSLSVAYEQYF
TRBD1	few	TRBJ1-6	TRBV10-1	TGCGCCAGCAGTGAGTCGGGACAGGGGAATTCACCCCTCCACTTT	CASSESGQGNSPLHF
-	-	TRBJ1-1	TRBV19	TGTGCCAGTAGTAAGTTGGAGGGGGGGACTGAAGCTTTCTTT	CASSKLEGGTEAFF
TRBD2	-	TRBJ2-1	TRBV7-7	TGTGCCAGCAGCTTAAGCGGGGGAGAAAATGAGCAGTTCTTC	CASSLSGGENEQFF
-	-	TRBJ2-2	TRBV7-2	TGTGCCAGCAGCTTTTTAGGACACCCGAACACCGGGGAGCTGTTTTTT	CASSFLGHPNTGELFF
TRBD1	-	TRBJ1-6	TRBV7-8	TGTGCCAGCAGCTTAGAGGGGGCGAGTTCACCCCTCCACTTT	CASSLEGASSPLHF
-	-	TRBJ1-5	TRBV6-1	TGTGCCAGCAGTGGAGGAGGGACGAATCAGCCCCAGCATTTT	CASSGGGTNQPQHF
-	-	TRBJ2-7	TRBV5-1	TGCGCCAGCAGCTTGGGCGTGTTAGTGGACGAGCAGTACTTC	CASSLGVLVDEQYF
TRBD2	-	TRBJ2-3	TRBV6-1	TGTGCCAGCAGGGGACTAGCGGGGGACCCTACGCAGTATTTT	CASRGLAGDPTQYF
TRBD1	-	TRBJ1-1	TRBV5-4	TGTGCCAGCAGCGCGGGACAGGGGGACACTGAAGCTTTCTTT	CASSAGQGDTEAFF
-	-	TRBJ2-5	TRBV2	TGTGCCAGCAGTGGGAAACCACAGGGCTGGGGATTAAGCCAGACCCAGTACTTC	CASSGKPQGWGLSQTQYF
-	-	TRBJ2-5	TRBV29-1	TGCAGCGTCGTAGGACAGAGGGAGACCCAGTACTTC	CSVVGQRETQYF
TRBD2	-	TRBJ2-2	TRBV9	TGTGCCAGCAGCGTAGGAGCGGGGGGGAACACCGGGGAGCTGTTTTTT	CASSVGAGGNTGELFF
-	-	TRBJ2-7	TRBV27	TGTGCCAGCAGTCACTCTCAGGGGTACGAGCAGTACTTC	CASSHSQGYEQYF
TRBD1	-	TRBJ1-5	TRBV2	TGTGCCAGCAGTTCTGGGACAGGGAAGCCCCAGCATTTT	CASSSGTGKPQHF
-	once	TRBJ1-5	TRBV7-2	TGTGCCAGCAGCCCAAATAGCAATCAGCCCCAGCATTTT	CASSPNSNQPQHF
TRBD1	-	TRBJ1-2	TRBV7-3	TGTGCCAGCAGCCCCCAGGGGGACGGCTATGGCTACACCTTC	CASSPQGDGYGYTF
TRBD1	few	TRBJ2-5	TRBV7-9	TGTGCCAGCAGCTTACGCGGGACAGGGGAGGAGGGAGAGACCCAGTACTTC	CASSLRGTGEEGETQYF
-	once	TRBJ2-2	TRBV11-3	TGTGCCAGCAGCATGGCGGGGAGAACCGGGGAGCTGTTTTTT	CASSMAGRTGELFF
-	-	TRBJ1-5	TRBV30	TGTGCCTGCGATGGGGGGGTTTATCAGCCCCAGCATTTT	CACDGGVYQPQHF
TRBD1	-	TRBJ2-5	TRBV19	TGTGCCAGTAGTACTCGGACAGGGCCACAAGAGACCCAGTACTTC	CASSTRTGPQETQYF
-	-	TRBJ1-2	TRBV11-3	TGTGCCAGCAGCAAAAACAACAGGGTAGGGGGCTACACCTTC	CASSKNNRVGGYTF